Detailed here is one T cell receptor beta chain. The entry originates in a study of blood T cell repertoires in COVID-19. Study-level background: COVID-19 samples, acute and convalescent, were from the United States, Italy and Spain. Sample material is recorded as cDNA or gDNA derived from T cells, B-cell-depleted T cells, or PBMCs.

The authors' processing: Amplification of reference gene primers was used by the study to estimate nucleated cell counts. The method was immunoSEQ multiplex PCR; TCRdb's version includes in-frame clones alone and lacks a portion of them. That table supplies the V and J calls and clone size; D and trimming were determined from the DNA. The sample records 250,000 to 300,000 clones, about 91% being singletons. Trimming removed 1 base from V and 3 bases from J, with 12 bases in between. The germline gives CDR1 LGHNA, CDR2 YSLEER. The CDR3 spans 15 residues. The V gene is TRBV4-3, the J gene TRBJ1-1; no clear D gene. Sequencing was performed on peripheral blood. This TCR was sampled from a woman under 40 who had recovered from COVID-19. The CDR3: CASSQVRVEYTEAFF. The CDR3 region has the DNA TGCGCCAGCAGCCAAGTTCGGGTCGAGTACACTGAAGCTTTCTTT.